This TCR beta chain was sequenced during a study of human T cells and chemical hapten exposure (dated by TCRdb to the early 2020s). Concerning the study at large: For sensitization, 2% DPC in acetone was applied to a roughly 2 cm by roughly 2 cm area of upper inner arm skin. Throughout the study period of roughly five months, patients also received therapeutic DPC doses to the scalp every week. Patch tests used Finn chambers with 0.01% DPC on the upper back, scored after 6 days by International Contact Dermatitis Research Group standards. The patient cohort, mostly female, included alopecia areata with under or over 50% scalp involvement, alopecia totalis and alopecia universalis. The libraries were sequenced as a pool, and the TCR yield per sample differed mostly because of small variations in library volumes within the pool. This study followed changes in the peripheral blood TCR repertoire in vivo during primary and secondary sensitization of alopecia patients to the hapten diphenylcyclopropenone (DPC). Patient blood was sampled pre-sensitization (week 0) and at 2, 6 and about 24 weeks after DPC sensitization. For TCR sequencing, blood came from 25 to 30 alopecia patients at anywhere from one to four time points (pre-sensitization, 2, 6 and 24 weeks). Study-wide conclusions, independent of this receptor: Patch test score was positively correlated with the number of PT1 expanded TCRs, with significance at thresholds 8, 16 and 32 but not at 4. Repeated subsampling changed both the strength of the expansion versus patch-test correlation and the threshold at which that correlation became significant. No change with DPC sensitization was found in the number of TCRs above 1 in 1000 frequency, and no evidence of global repertoire structure alterations was found. Because every patient had alopecia, a presumed autoimmune disease, the patients' immune response might differ from that of healthy individuals. Significantly more large CDR3 similarity clusters were formed by expanded TCRs than by pre-sensitization or healthy control sets, consistent with antigen-driven responses.

This sample's time point label indicates: patch test 1, 2 weeks after DPC sensitization. In light of the paper, this sample's treatment or condition label describes: therapeutic diphenylcyclopropenone sensitization with weekly scalp DPC. At every patch-test visit, the blood draw took place before the patch test was put on. To be eligible, patients had to be aged 18 to 70, diagnosed with alopecia and judged suitable for DPC therapy, while pregnant patients were excluded. Total RNA was isolated from unfractionated whole blood collected in Tempus Blood RNA tubes. This clonotype was seen at least ten times. Its target antigen remains unknown. Base-call qualities are not available, and no considerably larger clone is one nucleotide away. The method was RACE. Sequenced on a NextSeq 500. During library preparation, unique molecular identifiers were attached to individual cDNA molecules so that TCRs could be counted in a quantitative, reproducible way. Each blood RNA sample was used to sequence both TCR alpha and TCR beta chains. Regarding the original processing steps: Samples had a median of roughly 98,000 TCRs, with a range from roughly 20,000 to 700,000. V, J and CDR3 annotation of the TCR reads was performed with the Decombinator software suite. For PS versus PT1 abundance plots, all samples were subsampled to the same number of TCRs (28,000). Expanded TCRs were defined as absent before sensitization and observed at least eight times at the 2-week time point. TCRdb itself trimmed the public reads at Q25 with fastp, ran MiXCR and retained productive beta chains. Rows are unified per CDR3 protein, each entry keeping the most common DNA and genes. The V and J calls follow TCRdb's processing rather than the paper's. The sample table records 80,000 to 100,000 distinct CDR3 sequences; roughly 7.1% of these occur just once. Roughly 1.5% of the sample is held by the ten biggest clonotypes.

The sequence was obtained from a woman in her 30s with alopecia areata. Some clones in this sample may be carry-over from other donors' samples. The sequences come from whole blood, collected in connection with sensitization to the hapten diphenylcyclopropenone (DPC).

In nucleotides, the sequence is TGTGCCAGCTCACCGAGGCAATCGGCGAGCAATCAGCCCCAGCATTTT. The resulting protein is CASSPRQSASNQPQHF. The rearranged chain carries TRBV18 and TRBJ1-5, with the D segment identity uncertain. V is shortened by 3 bases, J by 1 base, and the region joining them spans 13 bases. CDR1 KGHSH and CDR2 LQKENI were looked up in the germline V gene. The CDR3 numbers 16 residues from cysteine through phenylalanine. Only CDR3 DNA remains: 48 bases, in frame from the first base.